These T cell receptor beta chains were read from a single sample in a study of monozygotic twins with inflammatory bowel disease. TCRdb reprocessed the 5' RACE reads and stores each CDR3 protein as one record, lacking DNA. The listing records 110,000 to 150,000 distinct CDR3 sequences. Sequenced sample: blood. The receptors originated from a human donor with ulcerative colitis or Crohn's disease, or a healthy co-twin of an affected twin (not recorded which). Each CDR3 is given with its conserved first and last residue.

j_call v_call cdr3_aa
TRBJ2-7 TRBV18 CASSPPTGISYEQYF
TRBJ2-1 TRBV5-1 CASSFGAGDGEQFF
TRBJ1-2 TRBV28 CASSSSPLNYGYTF
TRBJ2-1 TRBV20-1 CSARPGTSGSNEQFF
TRBJ1-5 TRBV4-2 CASSQVRGDSNQPQHF
TRBJ2-7 TRBV3-1 CASSQVQFYSYEQYF
TRBJ2-2 TRBV29-1 CSVEGESREDTGELFF
TRBJ2-5 TRBV29-1 CSVETGGQETQYF
TRBJ2-1 TRBV7-8 CASFHGQGVPNEQFF
TRBJ2-3 TRBV14 CASSRNFLGGRKADTQYF
TRBJ2-7 TRBV12-3/TRBV12-4 CASSLDRLGYEQYF
TRBJ2-7 TRBV12-3/TRBV12-4 CASSLRTASSYEQYF
TRBJ1-3 TRBV28 CASSYQSENTIYF
TRBJ1-1 TRBV15 CATSREQGRRDTEAFF
TRBJ1-5 TRBV7-2 CASSSGTGLGPQHF
TRBJ1-1 TRBV28 CASSLSGSTEAFF
TRBJ1-5 TRBV7-2 CASSLDRGNQPQHF
TRBJ1-5 TRBV6-2/TRBV6-3 CASSRDPSAFQPQHF